These 26 T cell receptor beta chains share one sample of origin, sequenced in a study of CD8+ T cells in alopecia areata. Sequencing templates came from extracted RNA that was reverse transcribed into cDNA. Libraries were prepared by immunoSEQ multiplex PCR; TCRdb keeps only in-frame clonotypes and omits some of them. This sample yields 150,000 to 200,000 clones, of which 51% are seen a single time; about 9.5% belongs to the top ten. Documented treatment: oral pan-JAK inhibitor, 5-10 mg twice daily. Sequences were derived from CD8+ T cells sorted from blood, sampled at week 52, from a patient treated with tofacitinib. The receptors come from a human donor with alopecia areata.

This clone was recorded a few times. The rearrangement links TRBV29-1 to TRBJ2-6; D may be TRBD2 (5 bases). The CDR3 has 20 amino acids. Germline CDR1 reads SQVTM; CDR2 reads ANQGSEA. Trimming left V 0 bases short and J 0 bases short, with 21 bases between. In nucleotides, the CDR3 is TGCAGCGTTGAAGACCACGAGGGTCCTTACCCTAGCTCTGGGGCCAACGTCCTGACTTTC. Its translation is CSVEDHEGPYPSSGANVLTF.

The chain recombines TRBV4-1 with TRBJ2-5; TRBD2 matches 8 bases. V lost 5 bases to trimming and J lost 5 bases; unmatched junction nucleotides: 7. Germline V lookup: CDR1 MGHRA, CDR2 YSYEKL. This CDR3 has 14 amino acids. CDR3 sequence reads: CASSKPGGDETQYF. CDR3 sequence (DNA): TGCGCCAGCAGCAAGCCGGGGGGGGACGAGACCCAGTACTTC.

In its sample, this clone was seen a few times. The chain employs TRBV5-4 and TRBJ2-5; D perhaps matches TRBD1 (6 bases). The germline CDR1 and CDR2 sequences are SGHNT and YYREEE (reference sequence). This CDR3 has 17 amino acids. Deletions cut 4 bases from V and 2 bases from J, with 21 bases between. The CDR3 region is CASSGGGRDRRQETQYF. CDR3 DNA sequence: TGTGCCAGCAGCGGGGGCGGCCGGGACCGTCGGCAAGAGACCCAGTACTTC.

This clone has more than one count but fewer than ten. This chain links TRBV21-1 with TRBJ2-2; the table's D call, TRBD1, has no DNA check behind it. TRBV21-1 is a documented pseudogene. This CDR3 is built from 12 residues. CDR3 region: CAGLPWLRELFF. The CDR3 DNA reads as TGTGCCGGCTTACCCTGGCTGAGGGAGCTGTTTTTT.

CDR3 region: CASIRGLDEQFF. The CDR3 DNA reads as TGTGCCAGCATCAGAGGACTGGATGAGCAGTTCTTC. The V gene is TRBV5-8, the J gene TRBJ2-1; D might be TRBD2 (5 bases). Germline V CDR1 and CDR2: SGHTS, YDEGEE. Between the trimmed V and J ends, which lost 6 bases and 8 bases, there was a span of 12 bases. The CDR3 totals 12 residues.

With regard to this clone: A far larger clone is off by one base, so a read error is likely. The gene calls are TRBV6-5 and TRBJ2-2, with D perhaps matching TRBD2 (6 bases). This CDR3 has 14 residues. V gave up 5 bases and J gave up 1 base, with 8 bases separating them. CDR1 and CDR2 from the germline V gene are MNHEY and SVGAGI. CDR3 sequence reads: CASSDGGNTGELFF. The DNA for the CDR3 is TGTGCCAGCAGTGACGGGGGGAACACCGGGGAGCTGTTTTTT.

The chain is built from TRBV4-1 and TRBJ2-7, with 10 bases identical to TRBD1. CDR1 is MGHRA and CDR2 is YSYEKL in the germline V gene. J was trimmed by 5 bases and V by 4 bases; bases with no gene match: 8. The CDR3 runs to 15 residues. The chain's CDR3 is CASSPTRTGGDEQYF. CDR3 bases: TGCGCCAGCAGCCCCACAAGGACAGGGGGTGACGAGCAGTACTTC.

This clone has a handful of counts. This rearrangement joins TRBV10-3 to TRBJ2-5; 8 nucleotides match TRBD1. This CDR3 has 18 amino acids. V trimming: 0 bases; J trimming: 4 bases; junction bases outside the gene matches: 13. Germline CDR1 and CDR2: ENHRY and SYGVKD. CDR3 amino acids: CAISESVRTGTGRETQYF. CDR3 in DNA: TGTGCCATCAGTGAGTCGGTCCGGACAGGGACGGGGCGAGAGACCCAGTACTTC.

This rearrangement joins TRBV27 to TRBJ1-1; the match to TRBD1 covers 11 bases. Unmatched junction bases numbered 5, after V lost 5 bases and J lost 3 bases. The germline CDR1 and CDR2 sequences are MNHEY and SMNVEV (reference sequence). CDR3 length: 15 amino acids. The CDR3 reads CASSQPGQGDTEAFF. In nucleotides, the CDR3 is TGTGCCAGCAGTCAACCGGGACAGGGGGACACTGAAGCTTTCTTT.

The chain joins TRBV13 to TRBJ2-3; unclear D gene. V lost 4 bases, J lost 6 bases, and 11 bases lay in between. This CDR3 is 13 amino acids long. Germline-derived CDR1 and CDR2 are PRHDT and FYEKMQ (reference sequence). The DNA for the CDR3 is TGTGCCAGCAGCTCCCTAGACTTGGATACGCAGTATTTT. It translates to CASSSLDLDTQYF.

This clone was observed a few times. The chain couples TRBV5-1 to TRBJ2-7; D uncertain. V shed 5 bases and J shed 0 bases, with 15 bases lying between them. The CDR3 runs 15 residues. The germline gives CDR1 SGHRS, CDR2 YFSETQ. CDR3 sequence (DNA): TGCGCCAGCAGTCCGGCCGGGTCGAGCTCCTACGAGCAGTACTTC. Translation: CASSPAGSSSYEQYF. Full variable domain (outside the CDR3, taken from reference TRBV5-1 and TRBJ2-7): KAGVTQTPRYLIKTRGQQVTLSCSPISGHRSVSWYQQTPGQGLQFLFEYFSETQRNKGNFPGRFSGRQFSNSRSEMNVSTLELGDSALYLCASSPAGSSSYEQYFGPGTRLTVT.

V gene TRBV7-2 combines with J gene TRBJ1-2; 10 nucleotides line up with TRBD1. This CDR3 has 14 residues. V shed 6 bases, J shed 6 bases, and the junction held 7 bases outside the gene matches. From germline, CDR1 is SGHTA and CDR2 FQGNSA. The CDR3 nucleotides are TGTGCCAGCAGGTCCTTGGGACAGGGGAATGGCTACACCTTC. Residues: CASRSLGQGNGYTF.

V is TRBV27 and J is TRBJ2-5; either TRBD1 or TRBD2 may supply D (6 bases each). The CDR3 sequence is 15 residues long. V was trimmed by 6 bases and J by 5 bases, leaving 19 bases between them. Germline CDR1 MNHEY, CDR2 SMNVEV (reference sequence). For the CDR3, the DNA is TGTGCCAGCAGCCTCGCCTCGGGGGCTGGGGAGACCCAGTACTTC. This gives the protein CASSLASGAGETQYF.

This clone was observed a handful of times. The CDR3 sequence is CASSFGNTDTQYF. The CDR3 region has the DNA TGTGCCAGCAGCTTCGGGAACACAGATACGCAGTATTTT. The J gene is TRBJ2-3, the V gene TRBV7-9, with TRBD2 as a possible D gene (5 bases). This CDR3 has 13 residues. Looked up from germline, CDR1 is SEHNR and CDR2 is FQNEAQ (reference sequence). V lost 3 bases, J lost 2 bases, and 6 bases lay in between.

The chain joins TRBV25-1 to TRBJ2-5, with TRBD2 as a possible D gene (5 bases). Trimming pared 4 bases from V and 13 bases from J, leaving 10 bases between. Germline V gene data show CDR1 as MGHDK and CDR2 as SYGVNS. The CDR3 runs 10 residues. CDR3 in amino acids: CASSGRTPYF. CDR3 bases: TGTGCCAGCAGTGGGAGGACGCCGTACTTC.

The chain has TRBV7-9 and TRBJ2-3; 7 nucleotides align to TRBD2. The CDR3 consists of 15 residues. V was clipped by 0 bases and J by 3 bases; unmatched bases: 3. Germline V gene data show CDR1 as SEHNR and CDR2 as FQNEAQ (reference sequence). CDR3 sequence (DNA): TGTGCCAGCAGCTTAGCTCAGGGAGGGACAGATACGCAGTATTTT. Translating gives CASSLAQGGTDTQYF.

The chain employs TRBV5-5 and TRBJ2-5; 9 nucleotides agree with TRBD1. This CDR3 is built from 15 residues. Unmatched junction bases numbered 6, after V lost 2 bases and J lost 4 bases. Looked up from germline, CDR1 is SGHKS and CDR2 is YYEKEE (reference sequence). The CDR3 sequence: CASSFPTGGRETQYF. In nucleotides, the CDR3 is TGTGCCAGCAGCTTCCCGACAGGGGGGAGAGAGACCCAGTACTTC.

About this clone: Other DNA sequences from this sample encode an identical CDR3 as well. The J gene is TRBJ2-1, the V gene TRBV14, with no clear D. V was shortened by 0 bases and J by 8 bases, with 8 bases between the two germline ends. CDR1 is SGHDN and CDR2 is FVKESK in the germline V gene. This CDR3 contains 13 residues. For the CDR3, the DNA is TGTGCCAGCAGCCAAGATCTGGGCGATGAGCAGTTCTTC. The encoded protein is CASSQDLGDEQFF.

This chain connects TRBV15 to TRBJ2-1; D ambiguous. Trimming cost V 0 bases and J 0 bases, with 15 bases left between them. The CDR3 contains 18 residues. The germline gives CDR1 LNHNV, CDR2 YYDKDF (reference sequence). DNA of the CDR3: TGTGCCACCAGCAGAGAACCCTTTCTAGAAAGCTCCTACAATGAGCAGTTCTTC. The encoded protein is CATSREPFLESSYNEQFF.

The rearrangement links TRBV6-5 to TRBJ2-5; perhaps TRBD1 as D (5 bases). Germline CDR1 MNHEY, CDR2 SVGAGI. The ends were cut back, 6 bases at V and 3 bases at J, with 8 bases in the middle. The CDR3 loop spans 12 amino acids. CDR3 protein: CASSQGEETQYF. The CDR3 nucleotides are TGTGCCAGCAGCCAAGGGGAAGAGACCCAGTACTTC.

The CDR3 nucleotides are TGTGCCAGCAGTTACTCGAGCCACACTGAAGCTTTCTTT. Translation: CASSYSSHTEAFF. The gene calls are TRBV6-5 and TRBJ1-1; no definite D call. CDR3 length: 13 amino acids. The germline CDR1 and CDR2 sequences are MNHEY and SVGAGI. Trimming stripped 0 bases from V and 3 bases from J, with 5 bases between.

This clone was counted a single time. The chain employs TRBV13 and TRBJ2-3; maybe TRBD2 (6 bases). The germline V gene encodes CDR1 PRHDT and CDR2 FYEKMQ (reference sequence). V lost 1 base and J 2 bases, leaving 16 bases between the germline ends. The CDR3 is 17 amino acids. Here the CDR3 reads CASSLDPAGTPTDTQYF. DNA of the CDR3: TGTGCCAGCAGCTTAGACCCAGCGGGCACCCCCACAGATACGCAGTATTTT.

V is TRBV7-9 and J is TRBJ1-5, with D maybe TRBD1 (5 bases). The CDR3 spans 15 residues. Germline CDR1 and CDR2: SEHNR and FQNEAQ (reference sequence). V dropped 5 bases and J dropped 3 bases, with 14 bases sitting between them. CDR3 nucleotides: TGTGCCAGCAGCCCCCTGGACACTTCCAATCAGCCCCAGCATTTT. Protein product: CASSPLDTSNQPQHF.

The chain couples TRBV27 to TRBJ2-7; 10 bases match TRBD2. Trimming at V came to 2 bases and at J to 0 bases, leaving 1 base not matched to a gene. Germline CDR1 MNHEY, CDR2 SMNVEV (reference sequence). The CDR3 extends over 15 amino acids. The CDR3 is CASSLLAGDSYEQYF. The CDR3 coding sequence is TGTGCCAGCAGTTTACTAGCGGGGGACTCCTACGAGCAGTACTTC.

The table lists this clone with a few counts. The genes are TRBV6-5 and TRBJ1-1, with unresolved D. In germline, CDR1 is MNHEY, CDR2 SVGAGI. V lost 0 bases and J lost 1, with 0 bases in between. CDR3 size: 12 residues. The CDR3 is CASSYSNTEAFF. In DNA, the CDR3 is TGTGCCAGCAGTTACTCGAACACTGAAGCTTTCTTT.

The J gene is TRBJ1-6, the V gene TRBV2; D remains ambiguous. The CDR3 is 15 amino acids. Trimming took 1 base from V and 7 from J, leaving 11 bases between them. Germline CDR1 reads SNHLY; CDR2 reads FYNNEI. The CDR3 DNA sequence: TGTGCCAGCAGTGAAGAAGGGTTAGGGAATTCACCCCTCCACTTT. The encoded protein is CASSEEGLGNSPLHF.